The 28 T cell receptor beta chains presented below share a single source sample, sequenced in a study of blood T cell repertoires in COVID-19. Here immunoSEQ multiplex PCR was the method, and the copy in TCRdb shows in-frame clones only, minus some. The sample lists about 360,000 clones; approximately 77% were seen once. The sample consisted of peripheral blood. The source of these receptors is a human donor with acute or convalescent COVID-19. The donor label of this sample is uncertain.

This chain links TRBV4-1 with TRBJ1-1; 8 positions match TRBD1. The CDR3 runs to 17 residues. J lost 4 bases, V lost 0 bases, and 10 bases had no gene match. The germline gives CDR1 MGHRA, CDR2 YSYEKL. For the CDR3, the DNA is TGCGCCAGCAGCCAAGACCTCAGGGGGCGAGGGGGCACTGAAGCTTTCTTT. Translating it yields CASSQDLRGRGGTEAFF.

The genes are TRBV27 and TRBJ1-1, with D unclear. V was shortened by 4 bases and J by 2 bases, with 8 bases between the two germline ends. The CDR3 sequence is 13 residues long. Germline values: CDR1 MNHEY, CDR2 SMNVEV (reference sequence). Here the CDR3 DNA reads TGTGCCAGCAGTTACGACACCAACACTGAAGCTTTCTTT. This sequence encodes CASSYDTNTEAFF.

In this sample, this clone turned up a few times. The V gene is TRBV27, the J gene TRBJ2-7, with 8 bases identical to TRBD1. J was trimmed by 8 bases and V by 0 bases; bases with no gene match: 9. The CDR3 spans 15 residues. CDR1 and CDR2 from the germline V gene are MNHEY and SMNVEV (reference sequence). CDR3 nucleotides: TGTGCCAGCAGTTTATCTGGGACAGGTCGACTGAAGCAGTACTTC. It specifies CASSLSGTGRLKQYF.

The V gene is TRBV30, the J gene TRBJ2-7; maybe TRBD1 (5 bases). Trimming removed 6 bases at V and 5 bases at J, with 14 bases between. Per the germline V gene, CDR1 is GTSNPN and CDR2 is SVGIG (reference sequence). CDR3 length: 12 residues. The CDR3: CACEPGLHEQYF. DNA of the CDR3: TGTGCCTGTGAGCCAGGGCTCCACGAGCAGTACTTC.

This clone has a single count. Written as DNA, the CDR3 is TGTGCCAGCACCCGAGGGAATAATGAAAAACTGTTTTTT. Translated, it gives CASTRGNNEKLFF. This chain connects TRBV6-5 to TRBJ1-4; D is unresolved. Germline assignment: CDR1 MNHEY and CDR2 SVGAGI. The CDR3 has 13 residues. The V end lost 7 bases, the J end lost 4 bases, and 10 bases lay between the germline ends.

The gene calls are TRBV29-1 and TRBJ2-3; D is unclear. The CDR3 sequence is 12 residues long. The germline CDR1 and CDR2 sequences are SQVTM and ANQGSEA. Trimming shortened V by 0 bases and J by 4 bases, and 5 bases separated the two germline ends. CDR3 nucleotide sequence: TGCAGCGTTGAAGATCTCGCAGATACGCAGTATTTT. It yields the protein CSVEDLADTQYF.

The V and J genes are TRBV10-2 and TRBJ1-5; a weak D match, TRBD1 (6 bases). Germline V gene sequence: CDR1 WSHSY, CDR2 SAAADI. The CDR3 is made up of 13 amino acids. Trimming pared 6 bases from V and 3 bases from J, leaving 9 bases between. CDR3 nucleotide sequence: TGCGCCAGCAGACAGGGTCTCAATCAGCCCCAGCATTTT. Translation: CASRQGLNQPQHF.

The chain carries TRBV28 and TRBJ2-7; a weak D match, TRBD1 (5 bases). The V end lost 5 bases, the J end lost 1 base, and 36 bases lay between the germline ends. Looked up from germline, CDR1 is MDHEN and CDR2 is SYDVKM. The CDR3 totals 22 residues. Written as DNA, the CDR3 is TGTGCCAGCAGTGTCCCCGACAGACAGTCTAGGAAATACCCCTCGCTTTCCTACGAGCAGTACTTC. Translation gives CASSVPDRQSRKYPSLSYEQYF.

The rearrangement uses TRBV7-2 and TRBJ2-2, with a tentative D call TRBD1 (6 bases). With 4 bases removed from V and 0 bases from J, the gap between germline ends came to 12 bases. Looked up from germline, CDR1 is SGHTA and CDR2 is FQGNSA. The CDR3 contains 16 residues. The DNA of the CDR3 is TGTGCCAGCAGCTCGACCGGGACACCGAACACCGGGGAGCTGTTTTTT. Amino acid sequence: CASSSTGTPNTGELFF.

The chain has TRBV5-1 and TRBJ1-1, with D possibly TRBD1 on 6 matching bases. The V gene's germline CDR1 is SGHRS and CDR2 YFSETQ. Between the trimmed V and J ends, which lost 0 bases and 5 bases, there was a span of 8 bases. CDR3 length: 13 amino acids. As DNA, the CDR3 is TGCGCCAGCAGCTTGGGGGGGACAACTGAAGCTTTCTTT. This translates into CASSLGGTTEAFF.

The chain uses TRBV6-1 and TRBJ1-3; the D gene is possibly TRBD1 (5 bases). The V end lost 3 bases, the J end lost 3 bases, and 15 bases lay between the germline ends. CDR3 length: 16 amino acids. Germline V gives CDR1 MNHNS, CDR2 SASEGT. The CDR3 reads CASSEGGRTFGNTIYF. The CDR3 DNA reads TGTGCCAGCAGTGAGGGGGGACGAACGTTTGGAAACACCATATATTTT.

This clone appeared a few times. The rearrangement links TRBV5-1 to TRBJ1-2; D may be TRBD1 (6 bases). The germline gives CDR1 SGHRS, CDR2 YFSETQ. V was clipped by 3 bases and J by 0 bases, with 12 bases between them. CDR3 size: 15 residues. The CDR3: CASSWIGQTNYGYTF. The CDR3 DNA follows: TGCGCCAGCAGCTGGATCGGACAGACTAACTATGGCTACACCTTC.

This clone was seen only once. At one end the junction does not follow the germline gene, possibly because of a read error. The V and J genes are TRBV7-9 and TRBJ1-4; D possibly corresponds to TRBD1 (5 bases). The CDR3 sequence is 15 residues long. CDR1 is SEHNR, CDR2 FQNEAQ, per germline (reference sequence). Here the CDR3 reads CASSVAGARSEKLFF. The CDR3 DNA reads TGTGCCAGCAGCGTAGCTGGGGCTAGAAGTGAAAAACTGTTTTTT. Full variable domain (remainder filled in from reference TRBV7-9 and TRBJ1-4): DTGVSQNPRHKITKRGQNVTFRCDPISEHNRLYWYRQTLGQGPEFLTYFQNEAQLEKSRLLSDRFSAERPKGSFSTLEIQRTEQGDSAMYLCASSVAGARSEKLFFGSGTQLSVL.

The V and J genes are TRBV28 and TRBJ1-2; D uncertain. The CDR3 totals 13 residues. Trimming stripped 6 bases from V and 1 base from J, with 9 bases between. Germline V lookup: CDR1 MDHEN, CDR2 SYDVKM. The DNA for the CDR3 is TGTGCCAGCAGGCATGACAATAACTATGGCTACACCTTC. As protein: CASRHDNNYGYTF.

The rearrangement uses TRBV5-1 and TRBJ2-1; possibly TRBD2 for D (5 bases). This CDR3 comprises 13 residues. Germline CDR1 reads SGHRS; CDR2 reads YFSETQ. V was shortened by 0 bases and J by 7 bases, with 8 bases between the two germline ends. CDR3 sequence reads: CASSLGTGNEQFF. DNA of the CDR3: TGCGCCAGCAGCTTGGGAACGGGGAATGAGCAGTTCTTC.

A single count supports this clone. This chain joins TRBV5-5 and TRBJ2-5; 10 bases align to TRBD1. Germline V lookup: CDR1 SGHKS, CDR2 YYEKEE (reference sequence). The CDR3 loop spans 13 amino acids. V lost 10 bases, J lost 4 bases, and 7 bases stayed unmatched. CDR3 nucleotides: TGTGCCGGACAGGGGGGTTTAGGAGAGACCCAGTACTTC. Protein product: CAGQGGLGETQYF.

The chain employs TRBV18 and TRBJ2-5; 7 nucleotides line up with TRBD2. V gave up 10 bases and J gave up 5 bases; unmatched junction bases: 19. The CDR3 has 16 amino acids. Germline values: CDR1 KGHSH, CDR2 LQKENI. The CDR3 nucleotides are TGTGCCAACCGAACCCGAATGCGGGAGTTCGAGGAGACCCAGTACTTC. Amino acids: CANRTRMREFEETQYF.

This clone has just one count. The chain's CDR3 is CAWGQGNTGELFF. CDR3 coding DNA: TGTGCCTGGGGACAGGGGAACACCGGGGAGCTGTTTTTT. The chain combines TRBV30 with TRBJ2-2, with TRBD1 matching over 8 bases. CDR1 is GTSNPN and CDR2 is SVGIG in the germline V gene (reference sequence). After removal of 5 bases from V and 1 base from J, the junction contained 0 bases not matched to a gene. The CDR3 loop spans 13 amino acids. The full variable domain, with the rest looked up from reference TRBV30 and TRBJ2-2, is SQTIHQWPATLVQPVGSPLSLECTVEGTSNPNLYWYRQAAGRGLQLLFYSVGIGQISSEVPQNLSASRPQDRQFILSSKKLLLSDSGFYLCAWGQGNTGELFFGEGSRLTVL.

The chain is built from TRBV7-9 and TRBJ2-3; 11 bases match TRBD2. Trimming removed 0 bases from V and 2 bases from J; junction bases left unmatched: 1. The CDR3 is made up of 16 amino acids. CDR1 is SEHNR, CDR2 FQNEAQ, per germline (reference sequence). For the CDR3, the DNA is TGTGCCAGCAGCTTAGCACTAGCGGGGGACACAGATACGCAGTATTTT. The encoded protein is CASSLALAGDTDTQYF.

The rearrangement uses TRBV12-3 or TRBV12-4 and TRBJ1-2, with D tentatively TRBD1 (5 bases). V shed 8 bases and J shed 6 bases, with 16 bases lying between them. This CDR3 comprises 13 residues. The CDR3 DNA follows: TGTGCCAGCTCGAGAGGCATGACAGATGGCTACACCTTC. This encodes CASSRGMTDGYTF.

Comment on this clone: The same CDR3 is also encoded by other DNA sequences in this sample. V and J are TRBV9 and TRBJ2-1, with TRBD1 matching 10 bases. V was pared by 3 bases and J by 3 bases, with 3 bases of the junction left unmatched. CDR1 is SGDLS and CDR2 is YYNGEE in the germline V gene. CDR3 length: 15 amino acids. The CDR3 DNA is TGTGCCAGCAGCGAAAGGACAGGGGGCTACAATGAGCAGTTCTTC. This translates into CASSERTGGYNEQFF. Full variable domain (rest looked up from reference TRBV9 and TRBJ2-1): DSGVTQTPKHLITATGQRVTLRCSPRSGDLSVYWYQQSLDQGLQFLIQYYNGEERAKGNILERFSAQQFPDLHSELNLSSLELGDSALYFCASSERTGGYNEQFFGPGTRLTVL.

The CDR3 coding sequence is TGTGCCAGCAGCCCAGGGACTAGGGGCGGTTACGAGCAGTACTTC. Protein product: CASSPGTRGGYEQYF. The V call is TRBV7-6, the J call TRBJ2-7, with 8 bases that match TRBD2. The length of the CDR3 is 15 residues. V gave up 5 bases and J gave up 4 bases; unmatched junction bases: 10. Germline CDR1 SGHVS, CDR2 FNYEAQ.

Here the CDR3 reads CASSLDRVNNEQFF. Here the CDR3 DNA reads TGTGCCAGCAGTCTGGACAGGGTGAACAATGAGCAGTTCTTC. The V gene is TRBV28, the J gene TRBJ2-1, with 8 positions matching TRBD1. The CDR3 consists of 14 residues. J gave up 5 bases and V 5 bases, and 5 bases lay outside the gene matches. Germline loops: CDR1 MDHEN, CDR2 SYDVKM.

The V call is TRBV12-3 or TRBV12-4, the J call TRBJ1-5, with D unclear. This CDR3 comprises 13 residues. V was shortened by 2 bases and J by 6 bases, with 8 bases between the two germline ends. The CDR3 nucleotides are TGTGCCAGCAGTTTAATCGGGAGTCAGCCCCAGCATTTT. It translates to CASSLIGSQPQHF.

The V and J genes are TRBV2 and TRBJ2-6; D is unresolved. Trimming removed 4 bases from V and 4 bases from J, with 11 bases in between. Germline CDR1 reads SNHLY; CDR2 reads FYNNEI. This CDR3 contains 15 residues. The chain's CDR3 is CASSALTYGANVLTF. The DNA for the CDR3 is TGTGCCAGCAGTGCTTTGACTTACGGGGCCAACGTCCTGACTTTC.

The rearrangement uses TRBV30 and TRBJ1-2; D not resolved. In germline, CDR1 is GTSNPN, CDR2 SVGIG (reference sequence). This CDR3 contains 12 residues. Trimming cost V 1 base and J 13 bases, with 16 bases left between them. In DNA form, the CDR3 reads TGTGCCTGGAGTGGGGCCTTCCTAAGTCTCACCTTC. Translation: CAWSGAFLSLTF.

CDR3 protein: CASSLPGLAGGLNEQFF. CDR3 in DNA: TGCGCCAGCAGCTTGCCGGGACTAGCGGGGGGGCTGAATGAGCAGTTCTTC. The J gene is TRBJ2-1, the V gene TRBV5-1, with 16 positions matching TRBD2. Trimming removed 1 base from V and 7 bases from J; junction bases left unmatched: 5. CDR1 is SGHRS, CDR2 YFSETQ, per germline. This CDR3 has 17 amino acids.

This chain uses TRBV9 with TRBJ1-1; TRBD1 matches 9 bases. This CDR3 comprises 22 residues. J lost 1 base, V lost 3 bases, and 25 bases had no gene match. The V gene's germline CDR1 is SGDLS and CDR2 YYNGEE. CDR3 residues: CASSARPGSGTGMVGANTEAFF. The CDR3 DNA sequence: TGTGCCAGCAGCGCCCGCCCCGGGTCGGGGACAGGGATGGTGGGGGCGAACACTGAAGCTTTCTTT.